This T cell receptor (beta chain) comes out of a study of control samples from healthy donors and cancer patients. Per germline, CDR1 LNHDA and CDR2 SQIVND (reference sequence). This CDR3 is 11 amino acids long. V dropped 10 bases and J dropped 5; count of bases not matched to a gene: 4. The assay was immunoSEQ multiplex PCR, and TCRdb's table has in-frame clones only and misses some. The sample consists of some 120,000 clones, 80% to 90% of them appearing once. The TCR was taken from a middle-aged man in good health. Sample: blood. The rearrangement uses TRBV19 and TRBJ2-5; 7 bases are a match to TRBD1. CDR3 amino acids: CATGGWETQYF. The CDR3 DNA sequence: TGTGCCACAGGGGGTTGGGAGACCCAGTACTTC.